These 32 T cell receptor beta chains were all obtained from the same sample, sequenced in a study of shared clonotypes between healthy human individuals. TCRdb's table, derived via immunoSEQ multiplex PCR, lists solely in-frame clones and lacks some. In the table there are about 2.4 million clones, more than 85% of which are singletons. Material for sequencing was naive CD4+ T cells from PBMCs. Described subset: CD45RA+ positively selected. The source of these receptors is a young man in good health. Some clones in this sample may be carry-over from other donors' samples.

The chain recombines TRBV25-1 with TRBJ2-7; perhaps TRBD2 as D (6 bases). Germline loops: CDR1 MGHDK, CDR2 SYGVNS. The CDR3 is made up of 17 amino acids. The V gene lost 4 bases and the J gene lost 0 bases, with 19 bases spanning the gap. The CDR3: CASSGTAGHLLSYEQYF. CDR3 sequence (DNA): TGTGCCAGCAGTGGAACGGCGGGGCACTTACTCTCCTACGAGCAGTACTTC.

V usage is TRBV5-4 and J usage is TRBJ2-2, with TRBD1 matching 9 bases. Per the germline V gene, CDR1 is SGHNT and CDR2 is YYREEE (reference sequence). There are 15 residues in the CDR3. The V and J ends lost 2 bases and 6 bases, in that order; junction bases with no gene match: 5. The CDR3 reads CASSFRQGVAGELFF. In nucleotides, the CDR3 is TGTGCCAGCAGCTTCCGACAGGGGGTGGCCGGGGAGCTGTTTTTT.

Note on this clone: Other DNA sequences of this sample code for an identical CDR3. The chain couples TRBV27 to TRBJ2-7, with D uncertain. The germline V and J ends were trimmed by 3 bases and 0 bases, with 6 bases remaining between them. This CDR3 contains 13 residues. The germline V gene has CDR1 MNHEY and CDR2 SMNVEV (reference sequence). CDR3 nucleotide sequence: TGTGCCAGCAGTTTCACGGTCTCCTACGAGCAGTACTTC. Its protein is CASSFTVSYEQYF.

The genes are TRBV19 and TRBJ2-2; 12 nucleotides align to TRBD2. CDR3 length: 19 amino acids. Germline assignment: CDR1 LNHDA and CDR2 SQIVND (reference sequence). V dropped 0 bases and J dropped 6; count of bases not matched to a gene: 11. In DNA, the CDR3 is TGTGCCAGTAGTATAGAACTAGCGGGAGGACCGTTCCCCCCCGGGGAGCTGTTTTTT. Translated, it gives CASSIELAGGPFPPGELFF.

The sample holds one count of this clone. The CDR3 DNA reads as TGTGCCACCGCGGACCAACATGAAGGTGAAAAACTGTTTTTT. Translated, it gives CATADQHEGEKLFF. This chain connects TRBV19 to TRBJ1-4; D unresolved. Trimming took 10 bases from V and 7 from J, leaving 19 bases between them. Germline loops: CDR1 LNHDA, CDR2 SQIVND (reference sequence). There are 14 residues in the CDR3.

The rearrangement links TRBV11-3 to TRBJ2-2, with D possibly TRBD1 on 6 matching bases. Trimming cost V 5 bases and J 2 bases, with 12 bases left between them. Looked up from germline, CDR1 is SGHNT and CDR2 is YENEEA. CDR3 length equals 15 residues. As DNA, the CDR3 is TGTGCCAGCAGCCCAGGGGCCTCTAACACCGGGGAGCTGTTTTTT. Residues: CASSPGASNTGELFF.

This clone was recorded a few times. The V call is TRBV28, the J call TRBJ2-3; D might be TRBD2 (5 bases). Germline V gives CDR1 MDHEN, CDR2 SYDVKM. Trimming shortened V by 4 bases and J by 0 bases, and 20 bases separated the two germline ends. CDR3 length: 18 residues. The CDR3 region is CASSYMLLDSTSTDTQYF. The CDR3 nucleotides are TGTGCCAGCAGTTATATGCTACTGGACTCCACTAGCACAGATACGCAGTATTTT.

This sequence joins TRBV7-3 and TRBJ2-7; D not resolved. The CDR3 covers 13 residues. The germline V gene has CDR1 SGHTA and CDR2 FQGTGA. V shed 6 bases and J shed 0 bases, with 9 bases lying between them. The chain's CDR3 is CASSSLNSYEQYF. For the CDR3, the DNA is TGTGCCAGCAGTTCACTGAACTCCTACGAGCAGTACTTC.

V usage is TRBV6-5 and J usage is TRBJ2-5; D remains unclear. Germline-derived CDR1 and CDR2 are MNHEY and SVGAGI. CDR3 length: 13 residues. V lost 6 bases and J lost 1, with 9 bases in between. DNA for the CDR3: TGTGCCAGCAGGGGTCCTGGCCAAGAGACCCAGTACTTC. Its protein is CASRGPGQETQYF.

J is TRBJ2-7 and V is TRBV5-4, with 14 bases that match TRBD2. Germline V CDR1 and CDR2: SGHNT, YYREEE (reference sequence). Trimming at V came to 4 bases and at J to 9 bases, leaving 18 bases not matched to a gene. This CDR3 has 18 residues. CDR3: CASSRGILPGLAGVGQYF. The CDR3 DNA follows: TGTGCCAGCAGCCGTGGCATCCTACCGGGACTAGCGGGAGTGGGGCAGTACTTC.

The chain has TRBV11-3 and TRBJ1-1; weak D call: TRBD1 (5 bases). V dropped 1 base and J dropped 2 bases, with 8 bases sitting between them. This CDR3 is built from 14 residues. The V gene's germline CDR1 is SGHNT and CDR2 YENEEA. The CDR3 sequence: CASSLGTGNTEAFF. The DNA for the CDR3 is TGTGCCAGCAGCTTAGGTACAGGTAACACTGAAGCTTTCTTT.

Remarks on this clone: Other nucleotide sequences in the sample specify the same CDR3. The chain recombines TRBV9 with TRBJ2-5; perhaps TRBD2 as D (5 bases). V was shortened by 2 bases and J by 2 bases, with 7 bases between the two germline ends. CDR3 size: 13 residues. Germline CDR1 is SGDLS and CDR2 is YYNGEE. The CDR3, as DNA: TGTGCCAGCAGCGTTGGACTTCAAGAGACCCAGTACTTC. Translation: CASSVGLQETQYF.

V and J are TRBV6-1 and TRBJ1-3; a possible D gene is TRBD1 (6 bases). This CDR3 region has 16 residues. CDR1 MNHNS and CDR2 SASEGT come from the germline V gene. V lost 1 base and J 0 bases, leaving 10 bases between the germline ends. The CDR3 DNA reads TGTGCCAGCAGTGAAGTGGGACACCACTCTGGAAACACCATATATTTT. Its translation: CASSEVGHHSGNTIYF.

This CDR3 reads CASSLSRQGAGAGELFF. CDR3 bases: TGCGCCAGCAGCTTGTCAAGACAGGGGGCAGGCGCCGGGGAGCTGTTTTTT. The chain combines TRBV5-1 with TRBJ2-2, with 10 positions matching TRBD1. The CDR3 is made up of 17 amino acids. The germline V gene encodes CDR1 SGHRS and CDR2 YFSETQ. V trimming: 1 base; J trimming: 6 bases; junction bases outside the gene matches: 9.

The chain uses TRBV6-5 and TRBJ1-5, with a possible D match to TRBD1 (5 bases). Germline lookup yields CDR1 MNHEY and CDR2 SVGAGI. V gave up 4 bases and J gave up 3 bases, with 13 bases separating them. This CDR3 is 15 amino acids long. In DNA form, the CDR3 reads TGTGCCAGCAGTTCCTCCGGGACGCTCAATCAGCCCCAGCATTTT. Protein: CASSSSGTLNQPQHF.

The chain combines TRBV5-1 with TRBJ1-4, with D tentatively TRBD1 (6 bases). Germline CDR1 and CDR2: SGHRS and YFSETQ. The CDR3 spans 17 residues. Trimming removed 4 bases from V and 8 bases from J, with 24 bases in between. CDR3 region: CASSMMKTGRRREKLFF. CDR3 nucleotide sequence: TGCGCCAGCAGCATGATGAAAACAGGGCGACGGCGGGAAAAACTGTTTTTT.

The CDR3 nucleotides read TGTGCCAGCAGCGAGTTGGAAAAACTGTTTTTT. It encodes CASSELEKLFF. This chain joins TRBV6-5 and TRBJ1-4; D gene ambiguous. Trimming cost V 6 bases and J 8 bases, with 7 bases left between them. The CDR3 runs to 11 residues. Germline values: CDR1 MNHEY, CDR2 SVGAGI.

V is TRBV5-6 and J is TRBJ2-5, with TRBD1 matching over 9 bases. The CDR3 totals 15 residues. The V gene's germline CDR1 is SGHDT and CDR2 YYEEEE. V was clipped by 4 bases and J by 2 bases; unmatched bases: 6. CDR3 residues: CASSGGQGRQETQYF. The DNA of the CDR3 is TGTGCCAGCAGCGGTGGACAGGGGCGACAAGAGACCCAGTACTTC.

The chain couples TRBV5-1 to TRBJ2-3, with a tentative D call TRBD1 (6 bases). V dropped 3 bases and J dropped 3 bases, with 17 bases sitting between them. In germline, CDR1 is SGHRS, CDR2 YFSETQ. The CDR3 is 16 amino acids. The CDR3 sequence is CASSWVGQGRTDTQYF. The CDR3 DNA is TGCGCCAGCAGCTGGGTAGGGCAGGGGCGGACAGATACGCAGTATTTT.

The rearrangement uses TRBV9 and TRBJ1-4; possibly TRBD1 for D (5 bases). V was shortened by 4 bases and J by 0 bases, with 13 bases between the two germline ends. Germline lookup yields CDR1 SGDLS and CDR2 YYNGEE. This CDR3 has 16 amino acids. CDR3 sequence (DNA): TGTGCCAGCAGCCTGGGGACGGTCGCAACTAATGAAAAACTGTTTTTT. This encodes CASSLGTVATNEKLFF.

A word on this clone: This CDR3 is also generated by other DNA sequences in the sample. This chain connects TRBV2 to TRBJ1-5; TRBD1 matches 8 bases. There are 15 residues in the CDR3. The germline gives CDR1 SNHLY, CDR2 FYNNEI. J lost 6 bases, V lost 5 bases, and 9 bases had no gene match. DNA of the CDR3: TGTGCCAGCAGTCCTGGACAGGGTGGAAGTCAGCCCCAGCATTTT. Amino acids: CASSPGQGGSQPQHF. Filled out from reference TRBV2 and TRBJ1-5, the complete variable domain reads EPEVTQTPSHQVTQMGQEVILRCVPISNHLYFYWYRQILGQKVEFLVSFYNNEISEKSEIFDDQFSVERPDGSNFTLKIRSTKLEDSAMYFCASSPGQGGSQPQHFGDGTRLSIL.

This clone is a singleton in its sample. This rearrangement joins TRBV4-1 to TRBJ2-6; D not certain. The CDR3 has 15 amino acids. Trimming stripped 1 base from V and 8 bases from J, with 12 bases between. Per the germline V gene, CDR1 is MGHRA and CDR2 is YSYEKL. The CDR3 coding sequence is TGCGCCAGCAGCCAAGGAATGGAACACCCCAACGTCCTGACTTTC. Translation gives CASSQGMEHPNVLTF.

This chain joins TRBV25-1 and TRBJ2-1, with a weak D call TRBD2 (6 bases). V was clipped by 6 bases and J by 0 bases, with 12 bases between them. The germline gives CDR1 MGHDK, CDR2 SYGVNS. This CDR3 comprises 15 residues. CDR3 in DNA: TGTGCCAGCAGGGTTAGCGGACACTCCTACAATGAGCAGTTCTTC. This codes for CASRVSGHSYNEQFF.

This rearrangement joins TRBV9 to TRBJ1-3; D gene unclear. Germline V CDR1 and CDR2: SGDLS, YYNGEE. Between the trimmed V and J ends, which lost 0 bases and 0 bases, there was a span of 13 bases. This CDR3 comprises 17 residues. CDR3 region: CASSVGIGITSGNTIYF. In DNA form, the CDR3 reads TGTGCCAGCAGCGTAGGGATAGGGATCACCTCTGGAAACACCATATATTTT.

The chain is built from TRBV23-1 and TRBJ1-5; D possibly corresponds to TRBD1 (5 bases). TRBV23-1 is treated as an ORF (open reading frame) with a function not yet certain. The CDR3 runs to 19 residues. V was clipped by 0 bases and J by 0 bases, with 18 bases between them. The CDR3 is CASSQSLPGRGYSNQPQHF. CDR3 in DNA: TGCGCCAGCAGTCAATCGCTGCCGGGGAGGGGATATAGCAATCAGCCCCAGCATTTT.

The count of this clone is one. The CDR3 region has the DNA TGTGCCAGCAGCCAAGCGTGGGACAGGGAGCGGGCAAACTATGGCTACACCTTC. It codes for CASSQAWDRERANYGYTF. The chain employs TRBV4-2 and TRBJ1-2; 9 positions match TRBD1. The CDR3 spans 18 residues. The junction had 11 bases not matched to a gene; V was cut back by 1 base and J by 2 bases. Per germline, CDR1 LGHNA and CDR2 YNFKEQ.

The chain is built from TRBV20-1 and TRBJ2-5, with D unresolved. CDR3 length equals 9 residues. Trimming left V 7 bases short and J 5 bases short, with 5 bases between. The germline CDR1 and CDR2 sequences are DFQATT and SNEGSKA (reference sequence). The CDR3 protein is CSVPETQYF. DNA for the CDR3: TGCAGTGTTCCGGAGACCCAGTACTTC.

To note about this clone: In the same sample, other DNA sequences code for this CDR3. The rearrangement uses TRBV5-1 and TRBJ1-1, with D perhaps matching TRBD1 (6 bases). V was cut by 0 bases and J by 5 bases, with 8 bases left in between. Per the germline V gene, CDR1 is SGHRS and CDR2 is YFSETQ. The CDR3 has 13 amino acids. The CDR3 sequence: CASSLEGGTEAFF. The CDR3 coding sequence is TGCGCCAGCAGCTTGGAAGGGGGGACTGAAGCTTTCTTT.

This chain connects TRBV30 to TRBJ2-1; TRBD2 matches at 9 bases. The V segment lost 5 bases and the J segment 5 bases; nucleotides outside the gene matches: 13. CDR3 length: 16 amino acids. Germline lookup yields CDR1 GTSNPN and CDR2 SVGIG (reference sequence). This chain's CDR3 is CAWAGGAGGLHNEQFF. CDR3 coding DNA: TGTGCCTGGGCAGGCGGGGCGGGAGGGCTCCACAATGAGCAGTTCTTC. Filled out from reference TRBV30 and TRBJ2-1, the complete variable domain reads SQTIHQWPATLVQPVGSPLSLECTVEGTSNPNLYWYRQAAGRGLQLLFYSVGIGQISSEVPQNLSASRPQDRQFILSSKKLLLSDSGFYLCAWAGGAGGLHNEQFFGPGTRLTVL.

V and J are TRBV5-1 and TRBJ2-7; D is possibly TRBD2 (5 bases). The V gene lost 0 bases and the J gene lost 7 bases, with 14 bases spanning the gap. CDR3 length: 14 residues. Germline values: CDR1 SGHRS, CDR2 YFSETQ. CDR3 DNA sequence: TGCGCCAGCAGCTTGGTGGTGACGGGAAGGGAGCAGTACTTC. Translating it yields CASSLVVTGREQYF. Drawing the rest from reference TRBV5-1 and TRBJ2-7, the complete variable domain is KAGVTQTPRYLIKTRGQQVTLSCSPISGHRSVSWYQQTPGQGLQFLFEYFSETQRNKGNFPGRFSGRQFSNSRSEMNVSTLELGDSALYLCASSLVVTGREQYFGPGTRLTVT.

The genes are TRBV28 and TRBJ1-1; the D gene is possibly TRBD1 (6 bases). Trimming removed 4 bases at V and 1 base at J, with 10 bases between. This CDR3 has 14 amino acids. CDR1 MDHEN and CDR2 SYDVKM come from the germline V gene. The CDR3 protein is CASSYGGQNTEAFF. CDR3 coding DNA: TGTGCCAGCAGTTATGGGGGGCAGAACACTGAAGCTTTCTTT.

To note about this clone: The sample contains more than one DNA sequence encoding this CDR3. CDR3 DNA: TGTGCCAGCAGTTTGGTGGGACTAGCGTCCTACGAGCAGTACTTC. Its protein is CASSLVGLASYEQYF. V is TRBV27 and J is TRBJ2-7; TRBD2 agrees at 10 bases. CDR3 length: 15 amino acids. The V gene's germline CDR1 is MNHEY and CDR2 SMNVEV (reference sequence). Unmatched junction bases numbered 3, after V lost 3 bases and J lost 1 base.